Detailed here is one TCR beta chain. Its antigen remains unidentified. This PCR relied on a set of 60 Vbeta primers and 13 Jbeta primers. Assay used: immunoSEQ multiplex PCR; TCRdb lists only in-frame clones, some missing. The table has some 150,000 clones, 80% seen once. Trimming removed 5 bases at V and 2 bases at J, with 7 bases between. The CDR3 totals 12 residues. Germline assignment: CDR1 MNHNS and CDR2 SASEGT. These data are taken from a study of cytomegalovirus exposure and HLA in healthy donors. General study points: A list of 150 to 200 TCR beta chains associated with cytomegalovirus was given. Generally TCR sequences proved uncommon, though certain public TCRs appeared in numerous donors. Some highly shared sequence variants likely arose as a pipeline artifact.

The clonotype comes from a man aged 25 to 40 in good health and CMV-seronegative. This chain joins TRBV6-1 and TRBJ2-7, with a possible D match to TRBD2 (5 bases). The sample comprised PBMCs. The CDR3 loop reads CASSLGAYEQYF. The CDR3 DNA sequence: TGTGCCAGCAGTCTCGGGGCCTACGAGCAGTACTTC.